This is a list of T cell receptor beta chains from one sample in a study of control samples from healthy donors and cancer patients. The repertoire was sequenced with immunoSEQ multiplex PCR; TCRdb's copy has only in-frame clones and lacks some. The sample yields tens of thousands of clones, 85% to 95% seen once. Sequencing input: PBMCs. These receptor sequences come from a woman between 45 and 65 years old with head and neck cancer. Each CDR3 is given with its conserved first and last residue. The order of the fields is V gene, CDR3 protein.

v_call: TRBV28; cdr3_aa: CASSPTEVGTGELFF
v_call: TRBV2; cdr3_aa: CASRMTGNNQPQHF
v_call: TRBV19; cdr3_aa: CASSRASGTGDTQYF
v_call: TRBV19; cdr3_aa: CASSIGQGGFSQPQHF
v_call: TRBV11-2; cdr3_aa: CASSLTDSSNYGYTF
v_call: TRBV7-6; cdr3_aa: CASSSGQGQSNQPQHF
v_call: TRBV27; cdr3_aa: CASSPTGPNTEAFF
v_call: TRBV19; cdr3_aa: CASNTAGHTSNEQFF
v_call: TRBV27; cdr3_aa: CASSLPGVYNEQFF
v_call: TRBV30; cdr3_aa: CAWSVSVRVNQPQHF
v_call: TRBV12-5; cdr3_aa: CATPHKGPEAFF
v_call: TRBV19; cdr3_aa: CASSVTRGKYEQYF
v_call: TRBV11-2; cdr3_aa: CASSFSGLAGGPIQYF
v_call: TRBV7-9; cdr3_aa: CASGIYNEQFF
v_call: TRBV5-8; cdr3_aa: CASSSSTGRGETQYF
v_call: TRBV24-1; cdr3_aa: CATSDSGQVEQFF
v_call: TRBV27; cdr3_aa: CASSSYSFTEAFF
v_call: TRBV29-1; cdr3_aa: CSVETSGYNEQFF
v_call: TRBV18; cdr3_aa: CASSPLWRSEAFF
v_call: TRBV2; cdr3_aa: CASSRDRVSDTQYF
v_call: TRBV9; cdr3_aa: CASSVDNGETQYF
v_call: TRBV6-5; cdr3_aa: CASRFSQGNTEAFF
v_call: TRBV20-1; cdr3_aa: CSASHVSFRVQHYGYTF
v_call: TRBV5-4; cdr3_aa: CASSWAGLAGVGTDTQYF
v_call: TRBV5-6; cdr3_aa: CASSLGQGREQYF
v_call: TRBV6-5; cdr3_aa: CASVLDRVNEKLFF
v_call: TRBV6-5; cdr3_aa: CASSYSAGPPNYGYTF
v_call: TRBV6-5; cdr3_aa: CASERTGQSYEQYF
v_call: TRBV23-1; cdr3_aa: CASSQSRGLGTEAFF
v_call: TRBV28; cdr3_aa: CASSFEGAGGYTF
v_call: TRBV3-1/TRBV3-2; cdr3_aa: CASGGSGSYGNEQFF
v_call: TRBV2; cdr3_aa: CASSEWGTERDGYTF
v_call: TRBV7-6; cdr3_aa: CASSLKSHYEQYF
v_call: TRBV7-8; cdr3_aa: CASSLWSEDEQFF
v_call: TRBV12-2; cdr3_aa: CASRLEEAAGLTSSTDTQYF
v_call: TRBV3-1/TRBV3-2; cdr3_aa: CASSPQGQETQYF
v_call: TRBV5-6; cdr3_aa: CASSHWENTEAFF
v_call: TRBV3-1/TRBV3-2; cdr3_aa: CASQGRGSGVGGQETQYF
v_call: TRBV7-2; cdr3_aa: CASSLEGRGEAFF
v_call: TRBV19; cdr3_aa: CASSISYNQPQHF
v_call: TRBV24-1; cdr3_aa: CATSDFTSGSYNEQFF
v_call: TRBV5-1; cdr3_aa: CASSFVGGTDTQYF
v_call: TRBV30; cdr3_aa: CAWSPRASEYNEQFF
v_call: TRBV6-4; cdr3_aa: CASSVQPGGATDTQYF
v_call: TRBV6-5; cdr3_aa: CASSRTFLAKNIQYF
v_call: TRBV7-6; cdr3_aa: CASSPAASYEQYF
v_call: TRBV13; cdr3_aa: CASSLEHLGTQYF
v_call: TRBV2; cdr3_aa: CASSKQLNYGYTF
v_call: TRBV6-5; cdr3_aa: CASSSPIQETQYF
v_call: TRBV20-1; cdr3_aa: CSAPLADTQYF
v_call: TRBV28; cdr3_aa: CASSPPGGSSYEQYF
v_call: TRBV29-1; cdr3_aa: CCVESGGAGELFF
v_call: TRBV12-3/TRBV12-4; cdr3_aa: CASKRGAYEQYF
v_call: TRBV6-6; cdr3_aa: CASSSTGPSGANVLTF